The subject of this entry is one T cell receptor beta chain. Its antigen remains unidentified. The source of the sample is a study of CD8 T cell repertoires and HIV-1 epitope variants. The assay was immunoSEQ multiplex PCR, and TCRdb's table has in-frame clones only and misses some. Of about 7,300 clones listed, around three fifths are singletons. General study results and limits: About ten TCR beta clonotypes were antigen-specific, over five apparently recognizing autologous or escape variants.

The sample consisted of cultured CD8+ T cells derived from PBMCs. This sequence was found in a male donor with HIV.

The DNA of the CDR3 is TGTGCCAGCAGCTCGACTAGACAGGGGGCATTAAATGAGCAGTTCTTC. Protein: CASSSTRQGALNEQFF. The chain employs TRBV7-6 and TRBJ2-1, with TRBD1 matching over 10 bases. The V and J ends lost 4 bases and 7 bases, in that order; junction bases with no gene match: 10. CDR3 length: 16 residues. CDR1 is SGHVS, CDR2 FNYEAQ, per germline.